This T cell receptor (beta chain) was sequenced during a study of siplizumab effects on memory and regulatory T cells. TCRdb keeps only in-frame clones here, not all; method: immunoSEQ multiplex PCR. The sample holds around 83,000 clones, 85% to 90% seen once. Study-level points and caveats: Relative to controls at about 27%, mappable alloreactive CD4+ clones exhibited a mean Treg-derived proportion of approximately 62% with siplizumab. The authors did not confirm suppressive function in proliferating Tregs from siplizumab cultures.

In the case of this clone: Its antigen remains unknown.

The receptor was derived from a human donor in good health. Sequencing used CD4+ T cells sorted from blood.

The CDR3 bases are TGCGCCAGCAGTGAGCAAGTGTCGGCTGAGCAGTTCTTC. Protein sequence: CASSEQVSAEQFF. The genes are TRBV10-1 and TRBJ2-1; D unresolved. Germline assignment: CDR1 WNHNN and CDR2 SYGVQD (reference sequence). Trimming stripped 2 bases from V and 9 bases from J, with 11 bases between. This CDR3 comprises 13 residues.